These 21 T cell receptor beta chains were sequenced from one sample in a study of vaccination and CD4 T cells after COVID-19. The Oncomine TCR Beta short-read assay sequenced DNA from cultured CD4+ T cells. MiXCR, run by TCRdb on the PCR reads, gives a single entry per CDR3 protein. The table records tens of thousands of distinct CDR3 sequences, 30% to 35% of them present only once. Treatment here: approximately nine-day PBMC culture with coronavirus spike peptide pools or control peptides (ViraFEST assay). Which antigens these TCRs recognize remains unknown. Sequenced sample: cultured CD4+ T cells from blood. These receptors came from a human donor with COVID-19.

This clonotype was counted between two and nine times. CDR3 DNA: TGTGCCAGCAGCTTAATCGGAGAGACCCAGTACTTC. Its protein is CASSLIGETQYF. The chain carries TRBV7-9 and TRBJ2-5, with D uncertain. This CDR3 comprises 12 residues. Germline V gene lookup returns CDR1 SEHNR and CDR2 FQNEAQ (reference sequence). The ends were cut back, 2 bases at V and 4 bases at J, with 5 bases in the middle.

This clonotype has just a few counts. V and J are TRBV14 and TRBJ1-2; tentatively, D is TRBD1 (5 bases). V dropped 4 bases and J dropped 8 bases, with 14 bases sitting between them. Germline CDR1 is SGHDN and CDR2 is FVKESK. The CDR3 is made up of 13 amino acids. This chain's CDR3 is CASSPIRVGGYTF. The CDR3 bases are TGTGCCAGCAGCCCAATCAGGGTTGGGGGCTACACCTTC.

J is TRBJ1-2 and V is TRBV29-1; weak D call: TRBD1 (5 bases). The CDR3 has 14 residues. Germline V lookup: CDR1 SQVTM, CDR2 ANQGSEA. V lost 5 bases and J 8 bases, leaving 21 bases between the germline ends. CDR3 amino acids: CSVSAGSGTKGYTF. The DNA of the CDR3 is TGCAGCGTTTCCGCGGGCTCAGGGACGAAGGGCTACACCTTC.

The DNA of the CDR3 is TGTGCCAGCAGCCCCAACCTGCGGGAGAATGAAAAACTGTTTTTT. Translation gives CASSPNLRENEKLFF. This chain uses TRBV7-9 with TRBJ1-4; D is unclear. The CDR3 runs to 15 residues. Trimming shortened V by 5 bases and J by 5 bases, and 15 bases separated the two germline ends. The germline CDR1 and CDR2 sequences are SEHNR and FQNEAQ (reference sequence).

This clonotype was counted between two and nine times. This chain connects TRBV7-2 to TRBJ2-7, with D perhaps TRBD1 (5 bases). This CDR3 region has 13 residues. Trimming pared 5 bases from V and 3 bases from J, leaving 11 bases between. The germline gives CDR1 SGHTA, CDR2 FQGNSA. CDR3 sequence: CASSQDRHYEQYF. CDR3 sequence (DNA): TGTGCCAGCAGCCAAGACAGACACTACGAGCAGTACTTC.

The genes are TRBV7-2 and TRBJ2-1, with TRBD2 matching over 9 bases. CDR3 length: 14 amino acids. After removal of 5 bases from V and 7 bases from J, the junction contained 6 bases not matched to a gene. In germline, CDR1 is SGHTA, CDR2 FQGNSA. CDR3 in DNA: TGTGCCAGCAGCGCAGGACTAGCGAGAAATGAGCAGTTCTTC. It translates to CASSAGLARNEQFF.

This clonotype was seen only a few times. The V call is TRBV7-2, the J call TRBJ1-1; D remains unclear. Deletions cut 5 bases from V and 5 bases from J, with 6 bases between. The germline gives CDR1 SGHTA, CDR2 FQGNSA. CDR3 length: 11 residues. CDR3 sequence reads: CASSRETEAFF. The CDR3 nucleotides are TGTGCCAGCAGCCGTGAGACTGAAGCTTTCTTT.

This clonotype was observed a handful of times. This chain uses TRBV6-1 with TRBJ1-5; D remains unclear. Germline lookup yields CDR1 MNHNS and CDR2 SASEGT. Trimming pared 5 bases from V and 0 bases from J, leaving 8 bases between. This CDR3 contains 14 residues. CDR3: CASSPGGSNQPQHF. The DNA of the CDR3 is TGTGCCAGCAGTCCCGGTGGTAGCAATCAGCCCCAGCATTTT.

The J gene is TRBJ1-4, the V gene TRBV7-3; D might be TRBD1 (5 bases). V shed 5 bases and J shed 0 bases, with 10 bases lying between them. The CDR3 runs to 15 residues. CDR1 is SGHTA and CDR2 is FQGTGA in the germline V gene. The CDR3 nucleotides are TGTGCCAGCAGCCCTACAGGTGCAACTAATGAAAAACTGTTTTTT. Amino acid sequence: CASSPTGATNEKLFF.

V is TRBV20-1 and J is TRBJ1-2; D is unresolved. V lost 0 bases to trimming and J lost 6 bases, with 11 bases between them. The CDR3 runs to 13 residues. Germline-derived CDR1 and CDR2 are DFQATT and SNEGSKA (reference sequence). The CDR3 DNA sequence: TGCAGTGCTAGAGATCTACGGCTGAATGGCTACACCTTC. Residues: CSARDLRLNGYTF.

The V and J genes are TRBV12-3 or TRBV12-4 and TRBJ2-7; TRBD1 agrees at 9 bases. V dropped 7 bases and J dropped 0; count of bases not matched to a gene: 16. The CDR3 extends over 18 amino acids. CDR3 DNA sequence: TGTGCCAGCACTAAAAGGGGACAGGGAAATCTCTTCTCCTACGAGCAGTACTTC. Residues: CASTKRGQGNLFSYEQYF.

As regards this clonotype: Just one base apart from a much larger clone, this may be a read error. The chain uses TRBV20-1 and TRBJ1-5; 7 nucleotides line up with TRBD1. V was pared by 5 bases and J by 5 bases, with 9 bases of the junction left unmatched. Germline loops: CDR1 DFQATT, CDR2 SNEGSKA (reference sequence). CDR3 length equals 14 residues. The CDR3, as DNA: TGCAGTGCTCCCCGGGACAGATCTGATCAGCCCCAGCATTTT. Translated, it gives CSAPRDRSDQPQHF.

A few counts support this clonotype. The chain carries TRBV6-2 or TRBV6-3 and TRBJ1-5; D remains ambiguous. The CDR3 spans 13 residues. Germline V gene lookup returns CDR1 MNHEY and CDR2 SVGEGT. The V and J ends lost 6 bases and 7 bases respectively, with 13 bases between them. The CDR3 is CASRTVSSQPQHF. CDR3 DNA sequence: TGTGCCAGCAGAACAGTCAGTAGCCAGCCCCAGCATTTT.

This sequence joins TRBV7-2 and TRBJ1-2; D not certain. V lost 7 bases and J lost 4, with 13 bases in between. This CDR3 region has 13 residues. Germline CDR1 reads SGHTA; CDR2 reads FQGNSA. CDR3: CASTPMAGYGYTF. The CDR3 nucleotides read TGTGCCAGCACCCCTATGGCGGGCTATGGCTACACCTTC.

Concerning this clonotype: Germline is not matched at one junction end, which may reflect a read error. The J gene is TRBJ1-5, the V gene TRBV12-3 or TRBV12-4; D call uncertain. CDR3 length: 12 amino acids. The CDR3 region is CAGSRPNQPQHF. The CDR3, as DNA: TGTGCCGGCAGTAGACCAAATCAGCCCCAGCATTTT.

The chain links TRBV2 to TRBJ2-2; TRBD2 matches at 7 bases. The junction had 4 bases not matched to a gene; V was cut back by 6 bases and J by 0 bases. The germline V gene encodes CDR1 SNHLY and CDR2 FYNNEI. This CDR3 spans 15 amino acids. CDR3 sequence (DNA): TGTGCCAGCAGGGGGGGACTACCGAACACCGGGGAGCTGTTTTTT. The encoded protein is CASRGGLPNTGELFF.

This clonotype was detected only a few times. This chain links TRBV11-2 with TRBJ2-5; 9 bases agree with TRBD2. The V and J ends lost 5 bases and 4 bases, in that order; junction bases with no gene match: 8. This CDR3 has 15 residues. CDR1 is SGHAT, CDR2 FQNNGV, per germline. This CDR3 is CASSPVAAGGETQYF. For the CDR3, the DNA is TGTGCCAGCAGCCCCGTGGCAGCGGGGGGAGAGACCCAGTACTTC.

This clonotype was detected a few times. The CDR3 loop is CASGTWGNYGYTF. The CDR3 nucleotides read TGTGCCAGCGGGACCTGGGGGAACTATGGCTACACCTTC. The chain combines TRBV6-1 with TRBJ1-2, with D tentatively TRBD1 (5 bases). Between the trimmed V and J ends, which lost 8 bases and 2 bases, there was a span of 12 bases. The CDR3 runs 13 residues. Germline CDR1 is MNHNS and CDR2 is SASEGT.

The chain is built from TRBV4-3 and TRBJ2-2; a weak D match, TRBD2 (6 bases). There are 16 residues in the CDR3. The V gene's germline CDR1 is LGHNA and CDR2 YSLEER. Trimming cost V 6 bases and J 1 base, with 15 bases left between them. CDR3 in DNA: TGCGCCAGCAGACCAAGTGCAGCGGGGAACACCGGGGAGCTGTTTTTT. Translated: CASRPSAAGNTGELFF.

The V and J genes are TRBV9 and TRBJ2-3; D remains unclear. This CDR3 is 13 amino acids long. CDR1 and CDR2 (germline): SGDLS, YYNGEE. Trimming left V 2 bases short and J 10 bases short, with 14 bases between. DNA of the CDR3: TGTGCCAGCAGCGTTCTGCGGATCCCTCCGCAGTATTTT. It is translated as CASSVLRIPPQYF.

CDR3 protein: CASSANTDTQYF. The CDR3 nucleotides read TGTGCCAGCTCAGCGAACACAGATACGCAGTATTTT. This chain uses TRBV18 with TRBJ2-3; D is unclear. This CDR3 region has 12 residues. V lost 5 bases to trimming and J lost 2 bases, with 5 bases between them. Germline assignment: CDR1 KGHSH and CDR2 LQKENI.